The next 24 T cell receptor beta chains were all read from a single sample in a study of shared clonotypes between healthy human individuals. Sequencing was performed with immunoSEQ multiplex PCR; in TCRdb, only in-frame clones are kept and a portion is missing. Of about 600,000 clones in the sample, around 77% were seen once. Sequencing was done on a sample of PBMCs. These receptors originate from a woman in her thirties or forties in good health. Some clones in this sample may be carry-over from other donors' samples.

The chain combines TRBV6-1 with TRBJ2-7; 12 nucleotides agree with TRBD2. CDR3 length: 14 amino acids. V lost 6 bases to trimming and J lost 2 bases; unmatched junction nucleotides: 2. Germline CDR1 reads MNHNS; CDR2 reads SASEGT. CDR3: CASRPSGGAYEQYF. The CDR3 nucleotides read TGTGCCAGCAGACCTAGCGGGGGGGCCTACGAGCAGTACTTC.

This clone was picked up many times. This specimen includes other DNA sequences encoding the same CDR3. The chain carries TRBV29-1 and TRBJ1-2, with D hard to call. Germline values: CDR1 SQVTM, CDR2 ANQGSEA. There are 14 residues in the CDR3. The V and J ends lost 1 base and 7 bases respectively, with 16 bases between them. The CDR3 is CSVEVVGRNRGYTF. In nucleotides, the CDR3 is TGCAGCGTTGAAGTGGTCGGGCGGAATCGTGGCTACACCTTC.

The CDR3 protein is CAWRLGVYTNEKLFF. Written as DNA, the CDR3 is TGTGCCTGGAGACTCGGGGTTTACACTAATGAAAAACTGTTTTTT. The chain employs TRBV30 and TRBJ1-4, with unresolved D. Trimming took off 3 bases at V and 2 bases at J, with 13 bases between the two ends. This CDR3 comprises 15 residues. From germline, CDR1 is GTSNPN and CDR2 SVGIG (reference sequence).

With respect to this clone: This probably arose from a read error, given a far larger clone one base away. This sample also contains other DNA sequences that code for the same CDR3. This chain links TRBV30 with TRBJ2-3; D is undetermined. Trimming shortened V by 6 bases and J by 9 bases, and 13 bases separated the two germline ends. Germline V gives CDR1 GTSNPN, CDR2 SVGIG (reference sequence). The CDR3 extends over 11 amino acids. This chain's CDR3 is CACSLSHTQYF. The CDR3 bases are TGTGCCTGTTCCCTAAGTCACACGCAGTATTTT.

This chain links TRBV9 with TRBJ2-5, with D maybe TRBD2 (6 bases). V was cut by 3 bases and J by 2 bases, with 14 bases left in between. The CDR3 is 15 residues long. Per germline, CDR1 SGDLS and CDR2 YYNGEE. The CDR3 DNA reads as TGTGCCAGCAGCGAACGGGGCGGGGAGCAAGAGACCCAGTACTTC. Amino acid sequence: CASSERGGEQETQYF. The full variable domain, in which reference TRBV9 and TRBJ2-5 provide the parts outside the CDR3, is DSGVTQTPKHLITATGQRVTLRCSPRSGDLSVYWYQQSLDQGLQFLIQYYNGEERAKGNILERFSAQQFPDLHSELNLSSLELGDSALYFCASSERGGEQETQYFGPGTRLLVL.

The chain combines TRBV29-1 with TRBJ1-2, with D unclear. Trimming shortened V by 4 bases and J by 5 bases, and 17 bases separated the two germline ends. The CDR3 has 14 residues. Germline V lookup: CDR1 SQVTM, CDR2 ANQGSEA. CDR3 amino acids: CSVVPRREEYGYTF. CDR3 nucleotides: TGCAGCGTTGTTCCGAGACGGGAGGAGTATGGCTACACCTTC.

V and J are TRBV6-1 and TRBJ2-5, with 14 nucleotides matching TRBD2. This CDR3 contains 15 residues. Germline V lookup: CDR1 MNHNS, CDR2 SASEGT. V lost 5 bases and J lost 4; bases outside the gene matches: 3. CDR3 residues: CASSTGLAGAETQYF. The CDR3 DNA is TGTGCCAGCAGTACGGGACTAGCGGGAGCAGAGACCCAGTACTTC.

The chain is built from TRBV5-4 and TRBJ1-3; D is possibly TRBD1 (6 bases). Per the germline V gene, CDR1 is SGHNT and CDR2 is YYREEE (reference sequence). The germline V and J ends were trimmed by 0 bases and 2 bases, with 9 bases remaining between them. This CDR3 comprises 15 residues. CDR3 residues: CASSLGGRPGNTIYF. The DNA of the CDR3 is TGTGCCAGCAGCTTGGGGGGGCGCCCTGGAAACACCATATATTTT. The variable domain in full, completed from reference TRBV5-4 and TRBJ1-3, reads ETGVTQSPTHLIKTRGQQVTLRCSSQSGHNTVSWYQQALGQGPQFIFQYYREEENGRGNFPPRFSGLQFPNYSSELNVNALELDDSALYLCASSLGGRPGNTIYFGEGSWLTVV.

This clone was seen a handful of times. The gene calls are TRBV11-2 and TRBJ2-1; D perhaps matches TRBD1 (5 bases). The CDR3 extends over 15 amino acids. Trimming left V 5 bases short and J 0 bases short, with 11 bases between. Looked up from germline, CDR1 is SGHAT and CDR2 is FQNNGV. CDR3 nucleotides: TGTGCCAGCAGCAAGTCAGGGTTCTCCTACAATGAGCAGTTCTTC. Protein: CASSKSGFSYNEQFF.

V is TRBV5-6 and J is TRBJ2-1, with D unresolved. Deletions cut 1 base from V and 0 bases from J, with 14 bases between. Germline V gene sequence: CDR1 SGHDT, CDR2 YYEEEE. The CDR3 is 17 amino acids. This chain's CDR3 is CASSLPGHANSYNEQFF. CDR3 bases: TGTGCCAGCAGCTTGCCCGGGCATGCCAACTCCTACAATGAGCAGTTCTTC.

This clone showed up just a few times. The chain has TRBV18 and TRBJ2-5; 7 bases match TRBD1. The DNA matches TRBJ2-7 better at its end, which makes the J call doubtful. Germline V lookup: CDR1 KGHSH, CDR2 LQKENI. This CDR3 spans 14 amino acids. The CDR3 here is CASSPDGQAYEQYF. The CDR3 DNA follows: TGTGCCAGCTCACCGGATGGACAGGCCTACGAGCAGTACTTC.

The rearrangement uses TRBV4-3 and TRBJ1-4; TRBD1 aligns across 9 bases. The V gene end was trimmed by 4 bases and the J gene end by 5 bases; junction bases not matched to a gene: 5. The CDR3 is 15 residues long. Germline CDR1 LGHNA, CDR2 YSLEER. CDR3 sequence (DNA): TGCGCCAGCAGCCGCCGTGGACAGGGGAATGAAAAACTGTTTTTT. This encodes CASSRRGQGNEKLFF.

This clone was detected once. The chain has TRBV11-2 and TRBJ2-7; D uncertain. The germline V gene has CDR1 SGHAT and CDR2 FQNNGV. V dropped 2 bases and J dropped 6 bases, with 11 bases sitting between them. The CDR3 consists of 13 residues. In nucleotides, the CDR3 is TGTGCCAGCAGCTTATCCGGGTTTGGCGAGCAGTACTTC. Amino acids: CASSLSGFGEQYF.

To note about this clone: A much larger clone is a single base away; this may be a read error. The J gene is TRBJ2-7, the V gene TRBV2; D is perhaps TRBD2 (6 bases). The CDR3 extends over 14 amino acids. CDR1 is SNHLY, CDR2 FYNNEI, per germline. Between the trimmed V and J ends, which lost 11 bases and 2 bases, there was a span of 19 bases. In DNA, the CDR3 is TGTGCCTGCACCGCGGGGCCAGCTACCTACGAGCAGTACTTC. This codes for CACTAGPATYEQYF.

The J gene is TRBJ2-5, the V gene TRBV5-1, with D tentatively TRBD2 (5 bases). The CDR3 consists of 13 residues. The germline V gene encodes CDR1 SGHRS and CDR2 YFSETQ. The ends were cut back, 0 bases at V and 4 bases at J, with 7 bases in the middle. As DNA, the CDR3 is TGCGCCAGCAGCTTGGGTCGGGGAGAGACCCAGTACTTC. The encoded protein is CASSLGRGETQYF.

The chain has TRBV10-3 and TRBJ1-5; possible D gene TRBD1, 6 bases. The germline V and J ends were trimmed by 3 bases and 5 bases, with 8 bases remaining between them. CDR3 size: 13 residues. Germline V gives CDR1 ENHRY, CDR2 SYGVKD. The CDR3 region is CAISEAGDQPQHF. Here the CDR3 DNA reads TGTGCCATCAGTGAAGCAGGGGATCAGCCCCAGCATTTT.

The CDR3 protein is CASSPLAGGPQEQFF. CDR3 DNA: TGTGCCAGCAGCCCATTAGCGGGAGGGCCTCAGGAGCAGTTCTTC. The chain uses TRBV7-3 and TRBJ2-1; 11 bases are a match to TRBD2. Germline V gene sequence: CDR1 SGHTA, CDR2 FQGTGA. V gave up 5 bases and J gave up 10 bases; unmatched junction bases: 10. The CDR3 has 15 residues.

The CDR3 nucleotides read TGTGCCAGCAGTGGCAATTGGGGTTCCTACGAGCAGTACTTC. Its translation: CASSGNWGSYEQYF. This chain joins TRBV27 and TRBJ2-7; D unclear. V was clipped by 5 bases and J by 1 base, with 12 bases between them. The CDR3 has 14 residues. CDR1 and CDR2 (germline): MNHEY, SMNVEV (reference sequence).

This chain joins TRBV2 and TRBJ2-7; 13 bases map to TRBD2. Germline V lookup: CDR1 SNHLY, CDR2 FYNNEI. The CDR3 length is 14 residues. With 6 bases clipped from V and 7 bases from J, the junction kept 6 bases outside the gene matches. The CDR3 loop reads CASRWTSGRGEQYF. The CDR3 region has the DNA TGTGCCAGCAGATGGACTAGCGGGAGAGGTGAGCAGTACTTC. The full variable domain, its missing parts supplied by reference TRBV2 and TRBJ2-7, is EPEVTQTPSHQVTQMGQEVILRCVPISNHLYFYWYRQILGQKVEFLVSFYNNEISEKSEIFDDQFSVERPDGSNFTLKIRSTKLEDSAMYFCASRWTSGRGEQYFGPGTRLTVT.

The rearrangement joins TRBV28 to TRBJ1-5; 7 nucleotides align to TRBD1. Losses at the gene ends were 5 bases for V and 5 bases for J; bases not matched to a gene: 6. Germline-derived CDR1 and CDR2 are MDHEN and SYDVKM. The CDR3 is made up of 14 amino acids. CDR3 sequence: CASSPEQGHQPQHF. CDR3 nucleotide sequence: TGTGCCAGCAGTCCTGAACAGGGGCATCAGCCCCAGCATTTT.

The CDR3 region is CASALGGLSSKTQYF. The CDR3 DNA reads TGTGCCAGCGCCCTCGGGGGCCTCAGTTCTAAGACCCAGTACTTC. V usage is TRBV28 and J usage is TRBJ2-5, with D perhaps matching TRBD1 or TRBD2 (6 bases each). This CDR3 comprises 15 residues. Trimming cost V 8 bases and J 6 bases, with 22 bases left between them. Looked up from germline, CDR1 is MDHEN and CDR2 is SYDVKM.

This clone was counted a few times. In nucleotides, the CDR3 is TGTGCCAGCAGTGGAGGGACAGCTTCTGGAAACACCATATATTTT. Translation: CASSGGTASGNTIYF. V usage is TRBV28 and J usage is TRBJ1-3; 7 bases are a match to TRBD1. V dropped 5 bases and J dropped 1; count of bases not matched to a gene: 5. Germline lookup yields CDR1 MDHEN and CDR2 SYDVKM. The CDR3 is 15 amino acids. Together with reference TRBV28 and TRBJ1-3, the CDR3 gives the full variable domain: DVKVTQSSRYLVKRTGEKVFLECVQDMDHENMFWYRQDPGLGLRLIYFSYDVKMKEKGDIPEGYSVSREKKERFSLILESASTNQTSMYLCASSGGTASGNTIYFGEGSWLTVV.

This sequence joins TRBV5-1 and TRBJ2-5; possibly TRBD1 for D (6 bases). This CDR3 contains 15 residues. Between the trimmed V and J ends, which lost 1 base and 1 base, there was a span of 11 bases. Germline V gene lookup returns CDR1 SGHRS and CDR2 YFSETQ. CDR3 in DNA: TGCGCCAGCAGCTTGTTAACAGGGTTCCAAGAGACCCAGTACTTC. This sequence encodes CASSLLTGFQETQYF. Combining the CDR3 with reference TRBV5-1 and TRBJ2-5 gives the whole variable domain KAGVTQTPRYLIKTRGQQVTLSCSPISGHRSVSWYQQTPGQGLQFLFEYFSETQRNKGNFPGRFSGRQFSNSRSEMNVSTLELGDSALYLCASSLLTGFQETQYFGPGTRLLVL.

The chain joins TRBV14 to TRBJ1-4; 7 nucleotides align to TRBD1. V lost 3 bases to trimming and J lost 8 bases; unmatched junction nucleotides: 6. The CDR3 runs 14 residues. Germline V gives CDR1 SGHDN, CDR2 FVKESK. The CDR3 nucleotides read TGTGCCAGCAGCCAGCCGGGACAGATAGAAAAACTGTTTTTT. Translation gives CASSQPGQIEKLFF.